This T cell receptor beta chain was found in a study of blood T cell repertoires in COVID-19. Study details: In each case, the material was cDNA or gDNA derived from T cells, B-cell-depleted T cells, or PBMCs.

Self-reported history from a screening survey and questionnaire set each donor's cohort. Recovered status in Cohort 3 required two negative PCRs, clearance, or symptom resolution. The germline V and J ends were trimmed by 3 bases and 6 bases, with 9 bases remaining between them. The CDR3 extends over 13 amino acids. CDR1 and CDR2 (germline): KGHDR, SFDVKD. As processed by the authors: From reference gene primer amplification, estimates of nucleated cell counts were derived. Data came from immunoSEQ multiplex PCR; TCRdb stores just in-frame clones and leaves some out. V, J and clone size are taken as reported in that table, and D and trimming were inferred from the DNA itself. This sample has a few hundred thousand clones, with 85% found just once.

The chain is built from TRBV24-1 and TRBJ2-3; D gene ambiguous. Sequenced input: PBMCs or T cells enriched from blood (not recorded which). The source is a man in his forties who had recovered from COVID-19. In nucleotides, the CDR3 is TGTGCCACCAGTGATCCCCCGTCGGATACGCAGTATTTT. Translating gives CATSDPPSDTQYF.